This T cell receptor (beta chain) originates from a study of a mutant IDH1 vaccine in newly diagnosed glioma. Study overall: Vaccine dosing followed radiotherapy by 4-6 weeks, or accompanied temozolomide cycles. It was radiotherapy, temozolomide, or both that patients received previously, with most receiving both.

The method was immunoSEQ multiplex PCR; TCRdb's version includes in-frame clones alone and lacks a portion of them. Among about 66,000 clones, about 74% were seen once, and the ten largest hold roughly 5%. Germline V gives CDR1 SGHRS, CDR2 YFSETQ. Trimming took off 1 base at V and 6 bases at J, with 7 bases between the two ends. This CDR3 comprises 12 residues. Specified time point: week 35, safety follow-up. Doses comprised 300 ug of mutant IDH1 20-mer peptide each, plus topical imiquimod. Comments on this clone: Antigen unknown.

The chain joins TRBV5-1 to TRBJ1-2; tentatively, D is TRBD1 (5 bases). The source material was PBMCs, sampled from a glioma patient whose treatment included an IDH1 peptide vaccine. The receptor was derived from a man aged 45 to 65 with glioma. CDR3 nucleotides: TGCGCCAGCAGCTTGCGGGGCAATGGCTACACCTTC. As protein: CASSLRGNGYTF. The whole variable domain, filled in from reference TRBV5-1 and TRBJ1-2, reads KAGVTQTPRYLIKTRGQQVTLSCSPISGHRSVSWYQQTPGQGLQFLFEYFSETQRNKGNFPGRFSGRQFSNSRSEMNVSTLELGDSALYLCASSLRGNGYTFGSGTRLTVV.